This TCR beta chain was retrieved from a study of beta chain features in type 1 diabetes. With regard to this clone: What it binds is unknown.

Study-level points and caveats: More deletions and fewer insertions at VDJ junctions were found in patients with type 1 diabetes. Type 1 diabetes patients showed a moderate but significant shortening of TCRB CDR3s in all four CD4+ subsets.

Expressed TCRB transcripts were sequenced because the entire RNA isolate underwent reverse transcription. Assay: immunoSEQ multiplex PCR; the TCRdb copy retains only in-frame clones and omits some. The data contain a few hundred thousand clones, around a tenth of them seen just once; the ten biggest clones take up about 0.63%. Blood was drawn once from each donor into heparinised tubes. The draws averaged about 120 mL. The clonotype comes from a man between 25 and 39 years old with type 1 diabetes. Sample: central memory CD4+ T cells from blood.

The CDR3 reads CASSTPGLGPFF. The CDR3 region has the DNA TGTGCCAGCAGTACCCCGGGACTAGGCCCGTTCTTC. This chain links TRBV6-1 with TRBJ2-1, with TRBD2 matching over 8 bases. The CDR3 totals 12 residues. Germline V gene lookup returns CDR1 MNHNS and CDR2 SASEGT. The V segment lost 5 bases and the J segment 15 bases; nucleotides outside the gene matches: 9.